These T cell receptor beta chains were read from a single sample in a study of T cells after yellow fever vaccination. One entry per CDR3 protein, called by TCRdb with MiXCR from the 5' RACE reads. This table has 500,000 to 650,000 distinct CDR3 sequences, about 12% appearing once. The sequencing used PBMCs, collected on the day of the yellow fever booster vaccination. The receptors come from a man younger than 45 who received the YFV17D yellow fever vaccine. Both conserved end residues are part of each CDR3. The order of the fields is D gene, clone size, J gene, V gene, CDR3 DNA, CDR3 protein. A D gene is named only where the DNA matches it firmly. Only part of the rows carry a size: once, few, many, or a class if the clone is expanded.

d_gene: TRBD1
abundance: few
j_gene: TRBJ2-2
v_gene: TRBV20-1
CDR3nt: TGCAGTGCCAGCAGGGGGAAGGTCGGGGAGCTGTTTTTT
CDR3aa: CSASRGKVGELFF

d_gene: .
abundance: many
j_gene: TRBJ1-2
v_gene: TRBV4-3
CDR3nt: TGCGCCAGCAGCCAAGATATTAACTATGGCTACACCTTC
CDR3aa: CASSQDINYGYTF

d_gene: TRBD1
abundance: few
j_gene: TRBJ1-1
v_gene: TRBV7-8
CDR3nt: TGTGCCAGCAGCTTAGCGACCCGGGACAGGGGTGAATTAGGCACTGAAGCTTTCTTT
CDR3aa: CASSLATRDRGELGTEAFF

d_gene: .
abundance: .
j_gene: TRBJ1-5
v_gene: TRBV6-1
CDR3nt: TGTGCCAGCAGTGCCGCTGGGGATCAGCCCCAGCATTTT
CDR3aa: CASSAAGDQPQHF

d_gene: .
abundance: few
j_gene: TRBJ2-1
v_gene: TRBV7-3
CDR3nt: TGTGCCAGCAGCTACCGCTCCGCTTCCTACAATGAGCAGTTCTTC
CDR3aa: CASSYRSASYNEQFF

d_gene: .
abundance: .
j_gene: TRBJ1-4
v_gene: TRBV7-8
CDR3nt: TGTGCCAGCAGCTTAGCGCCCTCGGGATGGCTGTTTTTT
CDR3aa: CASSLAPSGWLFF

d_gene: .
abundance: few
j_gene: TRBJ1-5
v_gene: TRBV6-2/TRBV6-3
CDR3nt: TGTGCCAGCAGTCAGGTGAGCAACAATCAGCCCCAGCATTTT
CDR3aa: CASSQVSNNQPQHF

d_gene: TRBD2
abundance: .
j_gene: TRBJ2-1
v_gene: TRBV24-1
CDR3nt: TGTGCCACCAGTGATTTAGCCACCGGGACTAGCGGGAGTCGGAATGAGCAGTTCTTC
CDR3aa: CATSDLATGTSGSRNEQFF

d_gene: .
abundance: .
j_gene: TRBJ2-7
v_gene: TRBV10-2
CDR3nt: TGCGCCAGCAGTGAGGGGAGTGTGTCCGAGCAGTACTTC
CDR3aa: CASSEGSVSEQYF

d_gene: .
abundance: few
j_gene: TRBJ2-7
v_gene: TRBV6-6
CDR3nt: TGTGCCAGCAGTCCACCGGGAGCCAACGAGCAGTACTTC
CDR3aa: CASSPPGANEQYF

d_gene: .
abundance: few
j_gene: TRBJ2-1
v_gene: TRBV29-1
CDR3nt: TGCAGCGTGTCGAGCCTCAGGTCCGACTACAATGAGCAGTTCTTC
CDR3aa: CSVSSLRSDYNEQFF

d_gene: .
abundance: few
j_gene: TRBJ2-1
v_gene: TRBV29-1
CDR3nt: TGCAGCGTGGGGACAGGGCGGGCTAGCGGGAGATACAATGAGCAGTTCTTC
CDR3aa: CSVGTGRASGRYNEQFF

d_gene: .
abundance: .
j_gene: TRBJ2-1
v_gene: TRBV3-1
CDR3nt: TGTGCCAGCAGCCATTCCCTATCACCGGATGAGCAGTTCTTC
CDR3aa: CASSHSLSPDEQFF

d_gene: .
abundance: .
j_gene: TRBJ2-1
v_gene: TRBV13
CDR3nt: TGTGCCAGCAGCCCGAGGGGGGTTAGTAACTACAATGAGCAGTTCTTC
CDR3aa: CASSPRGVSNYNEQFF

d_gene: TRBD1
abundance: many
j_gene: TRBJ2-1
v_gene: TRBV7-9
CDR3nt: TGTGCCAGCAGCGTGCGGACAGGGGGGTCCTACAATGAGCAGTTCTTC
CDR3aa: CASSVRTGGSYNEQFF

d_gene: .
abundance: .
j_gene: TRBJ2-2
v_gene: TRBV5-1
CDR3nt: TGCGCCAGCAGCTTGGGAAAGCTTTCGAACACCGGGGAGCTGTTTTTT
CDR3aa: CASSLGKLSNTGELFF

d_gene: .
abundance: few
j_gene: TRBJ1-5
v_gene: TRBV9
CDR3nt: TGTGCCAGCAGCGTAGACGGCCAGCCCAATCAGCCCCAGCATTTT
CDR3aa: CASSVDGQPNQPQHF

d_gene: .
abundance: .
j_gene: TRBJ2-3
v_gene: TRBV20-1
CDR3nt: TGCAGTGCTAGAGACTGGACTGGCACAGATACGCAGTATTTT
CDR3aa: CSARDWTGTDTQYF

d_gene: .
abundance: few
j_gene: TRBJ2-3
v_gene: TRBV3-1
CDR3nt: TGTGCCAGCAGCCCACCCCCGGGAATTAGCACAGATACGCAGTATTTT
CDR3aa: CASSPPPGISTDTQYF

d_gene: .
abundance: .
j_gene: TRBJ2-1
v_gene: TRBV11-3
CDR3nt: TGTGCCAGCAGCTCCGATAGCGGTAGCTCCTACAATGAGCAGTTCTTC
CDR3aa: CASSSDSGSSYNEQFF

d_gene: TRBD2
abundance: .
j_gene: TRBJ2-2
v_gene: TRBV5-1
CDR3nt: TGCGCCAGCAGCCTAGCGGGAAGTAGAAACACCGGGGAGCTGTTTTTT
CDR3aa: CASSLAGSRNTGELFF

d_gene: TRBD1
abundance: few
j_gene: TRBJ2-7
v_gene: TRBV20-1
CDR3nt: TGCAGTGCTAACCGGGACAGGGCCTACGAGCAGTACTTC
CDR3aa: CSANRDRAYEQYF

d_gene: .
abundance: few
j_gene: TRBJ2-1
v_gene: TRBV6-2/TRBV6-3
CDR3nt: TGTGCCAGCAGTTACTCGAGTAATGGCGGTGAGCAGTTCTTC
CDR3aa: CASSYSSNGGEQFF

d_gene: TRBD2
abundance: .
j_gene: TRBJ2-5
v_gene: TRBV6-1
CDR3nt: TGTGCCAGCACAGAATCCGGGACTAGGCAGACCCAGTACTTC
CDR3aa: CASTESGTRQTQYF

d_gene: TRBD2
abundance: once
j_gene: TRBJ2-1
v_gene: TRBV5-1
CDR3nt: TGCGCCAGCAGCTTGGAGACTAGCATGAATGAGCAGTTCTTC
CDR3aa: CASSLETSMNEQFF

d_gene: .
abundance: .
j_gene: TRBJ2-1
v_gene: TRBV3-1
CDR3nt: TGTGCCAGCAGCCAAGTGGTCGGGGTCCATGAGCAGTTCTTC
CDR3aa: CASSQVVGVHEQFF

d_gene: TRBD2
abundance: few
j_gene: TRBJ2-2
v_gene: TRBV20-1
CDR3nt: TGCAGTGCTAGTGGTCTAGCGGAGGGGCGCACCGGGGAGCTGTTTTTT
CDR3aa: CSASGLAEGRTGELFF

d_gene: TRBD2
abundance: few
j_gene: TRBJ2-1
v_gene: TRBV5-1
CDR3nt: TGCGCCAGCAGCCCCGAGACTAGCGGGAGATTGGAGAATGAGCAGTTCTTC
CDR3aa: CASSPETSGRLENEQFF

d_gene: TRBD2
abundance: few
j_gene: TRBJ2-3
v_gene: TRBV24-1
CDR3nt: TGTGCCACCAGTGTGACTAGCGGGCGCACAGATACGCAGTATTTT
CDR3aa: CATSVTSGRTDTQYF

d_gene: .
abundance: few
j_gene: TRBJ1-2
v_gene: TRBV27
CDR3nt: TGTGCCAGCAGGCCCGACTCGATTGGTGGCTACACCTTC
CDR3aa: CASRPDSIGGYTF

d_gene: TRBD1
abundance: few
j_gene: TRBJ2-5
v_gene: TRBV7-2
CDR3nt: TGTGCCAGCAGCCTGATGACAGGGGCCCAAGAGACCCAGTACTTC
CDR3aa: CASSLMTGAQETQYF

d_gene: TRBD2
abundance: once
j_gene: TRBJ2-5
v_gene: TRBV12-3/TRBV12-4
CDR3nt: TGTGCCAACCAGGAAACTAGCGGGAGACAAGAGACCCAGTACTTC
CDR3aa: CANQETSGRQETQYF

d_gene: TRBD2
abundance: .
j_gene: TRBJ2-1
v_gene: TRBV28
CDR3nt: TGTGCCAGCAGTTTATTAGACGAAAAGCGGGATTCATATGAGCAGTTCTTC
CDR3aa: CASSLLDEKRDSYEQFF

d_gene: TRBD2
abundance: few
j_gene: TRBJ2-7
v_gene: TRBV7-9
CDR3nt: TGTGCCAGCAGCTTAGCCTCGGGGGGGCGCGAGCAGTACTTC
CDR3aa: CASSLASGGREQYF